The 2 T cell receptor beta chains below were found in one sample sequenced in a study of OX40 agonist ivuxolimab in advanced cancers. The protocol was immunoSEQ multiplex PCR, while the TCRdb copy is restricted to in-frame clones and leaves out a portion. The profile shows around 74,000 clones, about 80% of them singletons. Sequences were derived from CD4+ or CD8+ T cells sorted from blood, sampled in a trial of the OX40 agonist ivuxolimab. The receptor set was obtained from an adult with an advanced solid tumor such as melanoma, head and neck, liver or kidney cancer.

Only one count was recorded for this clone. The CDR3 spells CASSLGRAGTYEQYF. The CDR3 DNA reads TGTGCCAGCAGTTTGGGGCGGGCGGGGACCTACGAGCAGTACTTC. This chain uses TRBV28 with TRBJ2-7, with TRBD2 as a possible D gene (6 bases). The CDR3 contains 15 residues. V was clipped by 3 bases and J by 2 bases, with 14 bases between them. Germline V lookup: CDR1 MDHEN, CDR2 SYDVKM.

On this clone: The germline gene is not matched at one end of the junction; a read error may be the cause. The chain uses TRBV7-2 and TRBJ2-3; 10 bases are shared with TRBD2. CDR1 is SGHTA and CDR2 is FQGNSA in the germline V gene. The CDR3 has 15 amino acids. DNA of the CDR3: TGTGCCAGCAGCTTGGCTAGCGGGAGCATAGATACGCAGTATTTT. Its translation: CASSLASGSIDTQYF.